One sample yielded the 10 T cell receptor beta chains listed below, sequenced in a study of T cells in tumors after PD-1 blockade (dated by TCRdb to about 2019). The time point label on this specimen signifies: after anti-PD-1 therapy. Library generation was performed with the immunoSEQ multiplex PCR assay. TCRdb provides this immuneACCESS table in a form limited to in-frame rearrangements. Some clones are lacking; in checked studies, under half of them reflect an unresolved V gene, and why the rest are absent is not known. The sample table shows 13,000 to 15,000 clones, and around two thirds are seen once. The ten largest clones take up 30% to 40% of the sample. The source material was tumor tissue, sampled after anti-PD-1 treatment. The source of these receptors is a human donor with cutaneous squamous cell carcinoma.

This rearrangement joins TRBV4-3 to TRBJ2-1; 8 nucleotides match TRBD2. V shed 0 bases and J 2 bases; nucleotides not matched to a gene: 9. The V gene's germline CDR1 is LGHNA and CDR2 YSLEER. The length of the CDR3 is 18 residues. The CDR3 region is CASSQDVASGRPYNEQFF. The CDR3 DNA sequence: TGCGCCAGCAGCCAAGATGTGGCCAGCGGGAGACCCTACAATGAGCAGTTCTTC.

This clone counts as large. This chain joins TRBV5-6 and TRBJ1-2; possible D gene TRBD1, 6 bases. The germline gives CDR1 SGHDT, CDR2 YYEEEE. V was clipped by 5 bases and J by 5 bases, with 13 bases between them. CDR3 length: 13 amino acids. The CDR3 sequence is CASRPGVGYGYTF. The CDR3 nucleotides read TGTGCCAGCAGACCAGGGGTAGGGTATGGCTACACCTTC.

This clone is medium-sized (0.01 to 0.1%). CDR3 nucleotides: TGTGCCACCTCCGGGGACAGGGGCCCCTTTCTGTTTTTT. It translates to CATSGDRGPFLFF. The chain joins TRBV6-5 to TRBJ2-2; 10 bases are a match to TRBD1. Germline CDR1 reads MNHEY; CDR2 reads SVGAGI. CDR3 length: 13 amino acids. V was pared by 10 bases and J by 14 bases, with 13 bases of the junction left unmatched.

V and J are TRBV24-1 and TRBJ1-2, with 7 bases lining up with TRBD1. The CDR3 has 15 residues. With 2 bases clipped from V and 7 bases from J, the junction kept 9 bases outside the gene matches. Per germline, CDR1 KGHDR and CDR2 SFDVKD. The CDR3 DNA sequence: TGTGCCACCAGTGATTCCCGACAGGGATCGTTTGGCTACACCTTC. It encodes CATSDSRQGSFGYTF.

The CDR3 DNA is TGTGCCAGCTCACCCCCAGAGGTCGCGAGGGGCCGAGCTTTCTTT. Translating gives CASSPPEVARGRAFF. This sequence joins TRBV18 and TRBJ1-1; weak D call: TRBD1 (5 bases). The CDR3 runs to 15 residues. V lost 3 bases and J 10 bases, leaving 21 bases between the germline ends. The germline CDR1 and CDR2 sequences are KGHSH and LQKENI. The variable domain in full, completed from reference TRBV18 and TRBJ1-1, reads NAGVMQNPRHLVRRRGQEARLRCSPMKGHSHVYWYRQLPEEGLKFMVYLQKENIIDESGMPKERFSAEFPKEGPSILRIQQVVRGDSAAYFCASSPPEVARGRAFFGQGTRLTVV.

This clone was detected only a few times. The V gene is TRBV19, the J gene TRBJ2-3, with TRBD2 as a possible D gene (5 bases). V shed 6 bases and J shed 4 bases, with 20 bases lying between them. The CDR3 length is 16 residues. Looked up from germline, CDR1 is LNHDA and CDR2 is SQIVND (reference sequence). CDR3 sequence (DNA): TGTGCCAGTAGAAAAGCCGGGGATAGTGTTGCAGATACGCAGTATTTT. The encoded protein is CASRKAGDSVADTQYF. Full variable domain (rest looked up from reference TRBV19 and TRBJ2-3): DGGITQSPKYLFRKEGQNVTLSCEQNLNHDAMYWYRQDPGQGLRLIYYSQIVNDFQKGDIAEGYSVSREKKESFPLTVTSAQKNPTAFYLCASRKAGDSVADTQYFGPGTRLTVL.

This chain joins TRBV19 and TRBJ1-2, with D unclear. Germline V gives CDR1 LNHDA, CDR2 SQIVND (reference sequence). V was trimmed by 2 bases and J by 5 bases, leaving 12 bases between them. The CDR3 contains 14 residues. The DNA of the CDR3 is TGTGCCAGTAGTATAATAGGTCAGAGATATGGCTACACCTTC. Translation gives CASSIIGQRYGYTF.

The CDR3 region is CASSASSYEQYF. CDR3 coding DNA: TGCGCCAGCAGTGCCAGCTCCTACGAGCAGTACTTC. This chain uses TRBV10-1 with TRBJ2-7; D is uncertain. Trimming took 4 bases from V and 0 from J, leaving 4 bases between them. The CDR3 is 12 residues long. Looked up from germline, CDR1 is WNHNN and CDR2 is SYGVQD (reference sequence).

The V call is TRBV27, the J call TRBJ1-2, with D possibly matching TRBD1 (5 bases). This CDR3 spans 16 amino acids. Germline CDR1 reads MNHEY; CDR2 reads SMNVEV (reference sequence). Trimming stripped 7 bases from V and 1 base from J, with 19 bases between. The CDR3 sequence: CASTALARDDNYGYTF. DNA for the CDR3: TGTGCCAGCACTGCCTTGGCCAGGGATGATAACTATGGCTACACCTTC.

The rearrangement links TRBV6-5 to TRBJ1-2; D unclear. The germline V gene has CDR1 MNHEY and CDR2 SVGAGI. The CDR3 runs 15 residues. V lost 5 bases and J lost 2, with 15 bases in between. The DNA of the CDR3 is TGTGCCAGCAGTCGCAGCCCCGGATCCAACTATGGCTACACCTTC. Protein: CASSRSPGSNYGYTF.